The rows below give T cell receptor beta chains drawn from one sample of a study of blood T cell repertoires in COVID-19. Sequencing used immunoSEQ multiplex PCR; TCRdb keeps in-frame clones, though not all of them. This sample yields about 200,000 clones, of which around 90% are seen a single time; 0.6% to 0.8% belongs to the top ten. The sequencing input was peripheral blood. These receptors all stem from a man in his fifties with acute or convalescent COVID-19. Both conserved end residues are part of each CDR3. A D gene is named only where the DNA matches it firmly. Size is omitted from some rows. Given values are once, few, many or a class for expanded clones.

J gene | D gene | clone size | V gene | CDR3 DNA | CDR3 protein
TRBJ1-2 | NA | once | TRBV18 | TGTGCCAGCTCACCAAAGGACAATCCCTATGGCTACACCTTC | CASSPKDNPYGYTF
TRBJ1-3 | TRBD1 | few | TRBV13 | TGTGCCAGCAGCTTAGACCAGACAGGGGGAGGAAACACCATATATTTT | CASSLDQTGGGNTIYF
TRBJ2-1 | NA | once | TRBV29-1 | TGCAGCGTTGTCGACAGAACCCAAAGCAATGAGCAGTTCTTC | CSVVDRTQSNEQFF
TRBJ1-4 | TRBD1 | NA | TRBV28 | TGTGCCAGCCTAGGGACAGGGGTCCCATCTAATGAAAAACTGTTTTTT | CASLGTGVPSNEKLFF
TRBJ2-2 | NA | NA | TRBV4-1 | TGCGCCAGCAGCCAGACGGGAGCAAACACCGGGGAGCTGTTTTTT | CASSQTGANTGELFF
TRBJ2-3 | NA | NA | TRBV7-8 | TGTGCCAGCAGCTTAAGCCGGGACACGGATACGCAGTATTTT | CASSLSRDTDTQYF
TRBJ2-1 | NA | NA | TRBV11-2 | TGTGCCAGCAGCTTAGATAGGAGGGTTGAGCAGTTCTTC | CASSLDRRVEQFF
TRBJ2-1 | TRBD1 | many | TRBV15 | TGTGCCACCAGCAGGGCCGGGACAGGGGTCAATGAGCAGTTCTTC | CATSRAGTGVNEQFF
TRBJ1-2 | NA | NA | TRBV29-1 | TGCAGCGTTGGGGGGGTTGGCTACACCTTC | CSVGGVGYTF
TRBJ1-2 | TRBD1 | NA | TRBV28 | TGTGCCAGCAACCCACAGGGGCACTATGGCTACACCTTC | CASNPQGHYGYTF
TRBJ2-1 | NA | NA | TRBV5-1 | TGCGCCAGCACATTGGGAGGTCAACTGACCTACAATGAGCAGTTCTTC | CASTLGGQLTYNEQFF
TRBJ2-2 | NA | NA | TRBV3-1/TRBV3-2 | TGTGCCAGCAGCCGAGCGAGGGTCCAGGGGACCGGGGAGCTGTTTTTT | CASSRARVQGTGELFF
TRBJ1-5 | NA | NA | TRBV19 | TGTGCCAGTAGTATACAGGCCAACAATCAGCCCCAGCATTTT | CASSIQANNQPQHF
TRBJ1-5 | NA | NA | TRBV28 | TGTGCCAGCAGATATGATCCGGGGCAGCCCCAGCATTTT | CASRYDPGQPQHF
TRBJ2-7 | NA | once | TRBV18 | TGTGCCAGCTCACCAGGCTCTCCGTATTACGAGCAGTACTTC | CASSPGSPYYEQYF
TRBJ1-1 | NA | NA | TRBV3-1/TRBV3-2 | TGTGCCAGCAGCCAAGTCCGAGGAACTGAAGCTTTCTTT | CASSQVRGTEAFF
TRBJ1-2 | TRBD1 | NA | TRBV2 | TGTGCCAGCAGTGAAGAGACAGGGGATAGGAACTATGGCTACACCTTC | CASSEETGDRNYGYTF
TRBJ2-1 | NA | NA | TRBV27 | TGTGCCAGCAGTTTAGGTCGTGGGAGCTACCGAGAAGTGGGGCAGTTCTTC | CASSLGRGSYREVGQFF
TRBJ1-5 | TRBD1 | NA | TRBV7-2 | TGTGCCAGCAGCACGTCCGGGACAGGGGGGAGCAATCAGCCCCAGCATTTT | CASSTSGTGGSNQPQHF
TRBJ1-1 | TRBD1 | NA | TRBV20-1 | TGCAGTGCTAGAGGGGACAGAGAAGCTTTCTTT | CSARGDREAFF
TRBJ2-7 | TRBD2 | NA | TRBV6-5 | TGTGCCAGCAGCGTCGGGACTAGCGGACACTACGAGCAGTACTTC | CASSVGTSGHYEQYF
TRBJ1-1 | NA | NA | TRBV7-8 | TGTGCCAGCAGCTTCGTAACAGGGTTGGGAGCTGAAGCTTTCTTT | CASSFVTGLGAEAFF
TRBJ1-4 | TRBD1 | NA | TRBV7-2 | TGTGCCAGCAGCTTCCAGGGGGCGGAAGAAAAACTGTTTTTT | CASSFQGAEEKLFF
TRBJ2-1 | NA | NA | TRBV27 | TGTGCCAGCAGCCCCGCGGGGATAAACAATGAGCAGTTCTTC | CASSPAGINNEQFF
TRBJ1-2 | NA | NA | TRBV10-3 | TGTGCCATCAGTGAGTCAACGGGGAGCTTTGGCTACACCTTC | CAISESTGSFGYTF
TRBJ2-1 | NA | NA | TRBV6-6 | TGTGCCAGCAGTTACGGACAGTACAATGAGCAGTTCTTC | CASSYGQYNEQFF
TRBJ2-7 | NA | NA | TRBV10-3 | TGTGCCTTCCGGGGAGGAGGGGAGTTGTACTTC | CAFRGGGELYF
TRBJ1-5 | NA | NA | TRBV7-2 | TGTGCCAGCAGCTCCCAGACAGGCTCCAATCAGCCCCAGCATTTT | CASSSQTGSNQPQHF
TRBJ2-7 | NA | NA | TRBV19 | TGTGCCAGTAGTACCTTTTTTACCGGGACTCAGGGCTACGAGCAGTACTTC | CASSTFFTGTQGYEQYF
TRBJ1-1 | NA | once | TRBV10-2 | TGCGCCAGCAGTGAGGGGACAGAAGCTTTCTTT | CASSEGTEAFF
TRBJ1-1 | NA | NA | TRBV19 | TGTGCCAGTAGTGACGGGATGAACACTGAAGCTTTCTTT | CASSDGMNTEAFF
TRBJ1-1 | TRBD1 | NA | TRBV2 | TGTGCCAGCAGTGTTACACAGGGGGCTAACACTGAAGCTTTCTTT | CASSVTQGANTEAFF
TRBJ2-7 | NA | few | TRBV6-4 | TGTGCCAGCAGCGTCATCCTCAGCGGGCCATACGAGCAGTACTTC | CASSVILSGPYEQYF
TRBJ1-5 | TRBD1 | NA | TRBV19 | TGTGCCAGTAGTCCCGGGACAGGGGGGCAGCAGCCCCAGCATTTT | CASSPGTGGQQPQHF
TRBJ2-3 | NA | NA | TRBV5-1 | TGCGCCAGCAGCTTCGACTATCTAACAGATACGCAGTATTTT | CASSFDYLTDTQYF
TRBJ1-1 | NA | NA | TRBV10-3 | TGTGCCATCAGCGCAGGGGTGAACACTGAAGCTTTCTTT | CAISAGVNTEAFF
TRBJ1-1 | NA | NA | TRBV9 | TGTGCCAGCAGCGTAGCTCCCAGGGCTAGCACTGAAGCTTTCTTT | CASSVAPRASTEAFF
TRBJ1-5 | NA | NA | TRBV19 | TGTGCCAGTAGTAGGGCACCTCAATATCAGCCCCAGCATTTT | CASSRAPQYQPQHF
TRBJ2-1 | NA | NA | TRBV2 | TGTGCCAGCAGCGGAGACAGCAATGAGCAGTTCTTC | CASSGDSNEQFF
TRBJ1-6 | NA | NA | TRBV6-6 | TGTGCCAGCAGTAACCGACAGGTGGTGGATTCACCCCTCCACTTT | CASSNRQVVDSPLHF